These 21 T cell receptor beta chains came from one sample sequenced in a study of blood T cell repertoires in COVID-19. Measured with immunoSEQ multiplex PCR; TCRdb has only the in-frame clones, and not every one. This table has around 91,000 clones, approximately 85% appearing once. The sample comprised peripheral blood. These TCRs come from a human donor in a cohort sampled during active COVID-19.

The chain links TRBV4-2 to TRBJ1-2, with D maybe TRBD1 (5 bases). CDR3 length: 16 amino acids. The V and J ends lost 3 bases and 7 bases respectively, with 21 bases between them. Per germline, CDR1 LGHNA and CDR2 YNFKEQ. The CDR3 bases are TGTGCCAGCAGCCAGGAAGGAGGGGCCCGGCCAAGTGGCTACACCTTC. Residues: CASSQEGGARPSGYTF.

Here the CDR3 DNA reads TGTGCCAGCACCTGGGGGGGCAACACTGAAGCTTTCTTT. Encoded protein: CASTWGGNTEAFF. The V gene is TRBV12-3 or TRBV12-4, the J gene TRBJ1-1; maybe TRBD1 (6 bases). The CDR3 length is 13 residues. Trimming took off 7 bases at V and 2 bases at J, with 11 bases between the two ends.

V and J are TRBV3-1 (or the pseudogene TRBV3-2) and TRBJ2-7; 9 bases agree with TRBD1. Looked up from germline, CDR1 is LGHDT and CDR2 is YNNKEL (reference sequence). J lost 5 bases, V lost 3 bases, and 8 bases had no gene match. The CDR3 extends over 15 amino acids. CDR3 bases: TGTGCCAGCAGCCAGGGACAGGGTAGGGCACACGAGCAGTACTTC. It specifies CASSQGQGRAHEQYF.

The genes are TRBV7-9 and TRBJ1-1; no firm D call. Trimming shortened V by 3 bases and J by 2 bases, and 10 bases separated the two germline ends. The germline V gene has CDR1 SEHNR and CDR2 FQNEAQ (reference sequence). CDR3 length equals 14 residues. The CDR3 DNA reads TGTGCCAGCAGCTTCCTCCGGTCTAACACTGAAGCTTTCTTT. Encoded protein: CASSFLRSNTEAFF.

The rearrangement links TRBV23-1 to TRBJ2-5; 7 bases align to TRBD2. TRBV23-1 is labeled an ORF, and its function is uncertain. V lost 6 bases to trimming and J lost 5 bases; unmatched junction nucleotides: 12. The CDR3 is 15 residues long. The CDR3 nucleotides read TGCGCCAGCAGCCCTCCCGCGGGAGCGGGGGAGACCCAGTACTTC. It specifies CASSPPAGAGETQYF.

The rearrangement joins TRBV7-9 to TRBJ1-5; D unclear. The germline V and J ends were trimmed by 5 bases and 7 bases, with 30 bases remaining between them. Germline CDR1 and CDR2: SEHNR and FQNEAQ (reference sequence). The CDR3 runs to 19 residues. The CDR3 bases are TGTGCCAGCAGCGGAACACTACGGGAAGACACTCCAGCCTTACAGCCCCAGCATTTT. This encodes CASSGTLREDTPALQPQHF.

The rearrangement links TRBV6-5 to TRBJ1-1; D gene uncertain. V lost 2 bases and J 5 bases, leaving 12 bases between the germline ends. The CDR3 contains 14 residues. In germline, CDR1 is MNHEY, CDR2 SVGAGI. This CDR3 reads CASSYLSRRTEAFF. As DNA, the CDR3 is TGTGCCAGCAGTTACCTAAGTAGGAGGACTGAAGCTTTCTTT.

This clone was seen more than once but under ten times. The chain carries TRBV4-1 and TRBJ2-7; perhaps TRBD1 as D (7 bases). Germline CDR1 and CDR2: MGHRA and YSYEKL. The CDR3 sequence is 17 residues long. Trimming left V 4 bases short and J 5 bases short, with 24 bases between. CDR3 residues: CASSPDGGTAVRHEQYF. CDR3 nucleotide sequence: TGCGCCAGCAGCCCCGATGGGGGGACAGCCGTCAGGCACGAGCAGTACTTC.

This chain uses TRBV7-9 with TRBJ2-2; TRBD1 agrees at 7 bases. Germline V gene data show CDR1 as SEHNR and CDR2 as FQNEAQ (reference sequence). Trimming took 2 bases from V and 6 from J; bases not matched to a gene: 6. This CDR3 contains 15 residues. CDR3 nucleotides: TGTGCCAGCAGCTTACCACAGGGGTTCGCCGGGGAGCTGTTTTTT. Its protein is CASSLPQGFAGELFF.

This rearrangement joins TRBV6-1 to TRBJ1-6; 8 bases line up with TRBD1. The CDR3 is 14 amino acids. Trimming took 3 bases from V and 8 from J; bases not matched to a gene: 3. Germline loops: CDR1 MNHNS, CDR2 SASEGT. The CDR3 protein is CASSEAGGDSPLHF. In DNA form, the CDR3 reads TGTGCCAGCAGTGAGGCAGGGGGCGATTCACCCCTCCACTTT.

In this sample, this clone turned up once. This sequence joins TRBV19 and TRBJ2-3, with 7 bases fitting TRBD2. V trimming: 5 bases; J trimming: 6 bases; junction bases outside the gene matches: 8. This CDR3 is built from 14 residues. The germline V gene has CDR1 LNHDA and CDR2 SQIVND (reference sequence). The CDR3 region is CASSWSGDDDTQYF. The CDR3 bases are TGTGCCAGTAGTTGGAGCGGGGATGATGATACGCAGTATTTT. Complete variable domain (other parts from reference TRBV19 and TRBJ2-3): DGGITQSPKYLFRKEGQNVTLSCEQNLNHDAMYWYRQDPGQGLRLIYYSQIVNDFQKGDIAEGYSVSREKKESFPLTVTSAQKNPTAFYLCASSWSGDDDTQYFGPGTRLTVL.

J is TRBJ2-1 and V is TRBV9; TRBD2 matches at 7 bases. The CDR3 has 15 residues. Per the germline V gene, CDR1 is SGDLS and CDR2 is YYNGEE. The trim removed 0 bases at V and 2 bases at J, leaving 2 bases unmatched. CDR3 region: CASSVVLAPYNEQFF. CDR3 DNA: TGTGCCAGCAGCGTAGTACTAGCGCCCTACAATGAGCAGTTCTTC.

CDR3 bases: TGCGCCAGCAGCCAAGATGGGTTAGCGGGAGGGCTATACAATGAGCAGTTCTTC. Translation gives CASSQDGLAGGLYNEQFF. The chain carries TRBV4-3 and TRBJ2-1; TRBD2 matches at 11 bases. V lost 0 bases and J lost 4; bases outside the gene matches: 8. This CDR3 spans 18 amino acids. Looked up from germline, CDR1 is LGHNA and CDR2 is YSLEER.

This clone was counted once. In nucleotides, the CDR3 is TGTGCCAGTAGTACCCTTAGCGGGAGGGATCAAGAGACCCAGTACTTC. Amino acids: CASSTLSGRDQETQYF. The rearrangement uses TRBV19 and TRBJ2-5; 11 bases fit TRBD2. Germline values: CDR1 LNHDA, CDR2 SQIVND (reference sequence). The CDR3 totals 16 residues. V lost 4 bases and J lost 2; bases outside the gene matches: 6. Full variable domain (outside the CDR3, taken from reference TRBV19 and TRBJ2-5): DGGITQSPKYLFRKEGQNVTLSCEQNLNHDAMYWYRQDPGQGLRLIYYSQIVNDFQKGDIAEGYSVSREKKESFPLTVTSAQKNPTAFYLCASSTLSGRDQETQYFGPGTRLLVL.

The chain recombines TRBV7-2 with TRBJ2-1, with TRBD2 matching 9 bases. Germline CDR1 and CDR2: SGHTA and FQGNSA. After removal of 0 bases from V and 12 bases from J, the junction contained 12 bases not matched to a gene. The CDR3 extends over 16 amino acids. CDR3 in DNA: TGTGCCAGCAGCTTAGCGGTGCTGCGGGAGGGCCGTGGGCAGTTCTTC. Translating gives CASSLAVLREGRGQFF.

The chain's CDR3 is CASSLRGLRHEKLFF. In nucleotides, the CDR3 is TGTGCCAGCAGCTTACGGGGTTTGAGGCATGAAAAACTGTTTTTT. The chain links TRBV7-2 to TRBJ1-4; D is unclear. This CDR3 is built from 15 residues. The V and J ends lost 2 bases and 6 bases respectively, with 13 bases between them. Germline assignment: CDR1 SGHTA and CDR2 FQGNSA.

The chain combines TRBV28 with TRBJ2-4, with D possibly matching TRBD2 (6 bases). Germline V gene data show CDR1 as MDHEN and CDR2 as SYDVKM. The germline V and J ends were trimmed by 5 bases and 12 bases, with 20 bases remaining between them. The length of the CDR3 is 14 residues. In DNA form, the CDR3 reads TGTGCCAGCAGTCCCCTTACGGAGGGTATAGGTCAGTACTTC. Translating gives CASSPLTEGIGQYF. The full variable domain, in which reference TRBV28 and TRBJ2-4 provide the parts outside the CDR3, is DVKVTQSSRYLVKRTGEKVFLECVQDMDHENMFWYRQDPGLGLRLIYFSYDVKMKEKGDIPEGYSVSREKKERFSLILESASTNQTSMYLCASSPLTEGIGQYFGAGTRLSVL.

The genes are TRBV4-3 and TRBJ2-5; D may be TRBD2 (5 bases). The ends were cut back, 4 bases at V and 5 bases at J, with 11 bases in the middle. This CDR3 spans 13 amino acids. Germline V gene lookup returns CDR1 LGHNA and CDR2 YSLEER. CDR3 DNA sequence: TGCGCCAGCAGCCCGGGATATGAGGAGACCCAGTACTTC. Amino acids: CASSPGYEETQYF.

This clone was counted a single time. The V gene is TRBV24-1, the J gene TRBJ1-5, with D perhaps matching TRBD1 (6 bases). V lost 12 bases and J lost 5, with 19 bases in between. Germline loops: CDR1 KGHDR, CDR2 SFDVKD. This CDR3 region has 14 residues. The CDR3 sequence is CASVGGQRYQPQHF. The CDR3 bases are TGTGCCTCGGTTGGAGGACAGAGATATCAGCCCCAGCATTTT.

The chain couples TRBV6-5 to TRBJ2-2; 11 nucleotides match TRBD2. The CDR3 spans 14 residues. The germline V gene encodes CDR1 MNHEY and CDR2 SVGAGI. V shed 9 bases, J shed 6 bases, and the junction held 6 bases outside the gene matches. The CDR3 sequence is CASLAGGVPGELFF. The CDR3 bases are TGTGCCAGTCTAGCGGGAGGTGTTCCCGGGGAGCTGTTTTTT.

This chain connects TRBV7-8 to TRBJ2-3, with a weak D call TRBD1 (5 bases). The CDR3 loop spans 13 amino acids. Germline assignment: CDR1 SGHVS and CDR2 FQNEAQ. With 6 bases removed from V and 8 bases from J, the gap between germline ends came to 15 bases. Here the CDR3 reads CASSDDRRGTQYF. The CDR3 region has the DNA TGTGCCAGCAGTGATGACAGACGCGGTACGCAGTATTTT.